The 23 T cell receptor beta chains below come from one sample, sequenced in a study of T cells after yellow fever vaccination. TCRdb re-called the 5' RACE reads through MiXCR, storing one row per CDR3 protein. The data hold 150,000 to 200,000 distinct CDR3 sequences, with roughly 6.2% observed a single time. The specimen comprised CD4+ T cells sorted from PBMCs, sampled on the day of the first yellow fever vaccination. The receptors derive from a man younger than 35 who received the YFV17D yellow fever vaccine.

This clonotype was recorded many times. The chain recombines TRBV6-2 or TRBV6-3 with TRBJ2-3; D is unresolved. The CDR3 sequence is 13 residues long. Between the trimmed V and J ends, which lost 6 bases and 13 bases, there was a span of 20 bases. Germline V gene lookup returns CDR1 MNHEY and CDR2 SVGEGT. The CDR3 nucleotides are TGTGCCAGCAGCCGAAGAACCGGGCCCCCAGAGTATTTT. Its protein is CASSRRTGPPEYF.

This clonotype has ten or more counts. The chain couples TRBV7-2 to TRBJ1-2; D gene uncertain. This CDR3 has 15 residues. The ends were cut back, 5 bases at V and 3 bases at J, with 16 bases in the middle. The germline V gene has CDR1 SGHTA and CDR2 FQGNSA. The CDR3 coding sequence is TGTGCCAGCAGCATGGTAACTACCGACTACTATGGCTACACCTTC. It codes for CASSMVTTDYYGYTF.

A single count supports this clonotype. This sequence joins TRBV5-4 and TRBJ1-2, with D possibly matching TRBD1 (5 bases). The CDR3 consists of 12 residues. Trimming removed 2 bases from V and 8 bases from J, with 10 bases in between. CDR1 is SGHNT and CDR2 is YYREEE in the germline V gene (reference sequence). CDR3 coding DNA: TGTGCCAGCAGCTTAGACAGCCAAGGCTACACCTTC. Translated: CASSLDSQGYTF.

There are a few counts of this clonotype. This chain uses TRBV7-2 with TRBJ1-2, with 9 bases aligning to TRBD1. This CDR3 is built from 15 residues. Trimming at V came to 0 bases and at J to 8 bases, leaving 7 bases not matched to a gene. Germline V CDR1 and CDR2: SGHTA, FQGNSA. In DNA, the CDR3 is TGTGCCAGCAGCTTAGCACTACAGGGGGCGATGGGCTACACCTTC. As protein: CASSLALQGAMGYTF.

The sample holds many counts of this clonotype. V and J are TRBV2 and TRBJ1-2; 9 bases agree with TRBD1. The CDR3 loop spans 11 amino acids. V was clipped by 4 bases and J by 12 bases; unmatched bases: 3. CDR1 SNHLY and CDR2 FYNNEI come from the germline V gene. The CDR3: CASSGDRANTF. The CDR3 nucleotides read TGTGCCAGCAGTGGGGACAGGGCTAACACCTTC.

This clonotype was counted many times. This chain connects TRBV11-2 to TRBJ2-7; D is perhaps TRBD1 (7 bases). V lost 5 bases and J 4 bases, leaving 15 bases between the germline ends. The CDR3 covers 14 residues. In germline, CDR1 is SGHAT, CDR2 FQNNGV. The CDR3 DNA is TGTGCCAGCAGCCCCCGGAGGGGGCCATACGAGCAGTACGTC. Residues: CASSPRRGPYEQYV.

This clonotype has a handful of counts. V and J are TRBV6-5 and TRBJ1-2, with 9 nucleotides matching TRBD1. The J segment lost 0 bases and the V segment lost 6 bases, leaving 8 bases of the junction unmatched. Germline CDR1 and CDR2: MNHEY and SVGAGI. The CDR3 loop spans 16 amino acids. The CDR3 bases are TGTGCCAGCAGCGCCGGGACAGGGAGAGCTAACTATGGCTACACCTTC. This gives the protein CASSAGTGRANYGYTF.

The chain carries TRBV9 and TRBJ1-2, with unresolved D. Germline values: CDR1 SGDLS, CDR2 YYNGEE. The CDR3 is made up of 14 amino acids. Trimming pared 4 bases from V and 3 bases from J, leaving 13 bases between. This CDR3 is CASSLRARDYGYTF. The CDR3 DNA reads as TGTGCCAGCAGCCTCCGGGCTAGGGACTATGGCTACACCTTC.

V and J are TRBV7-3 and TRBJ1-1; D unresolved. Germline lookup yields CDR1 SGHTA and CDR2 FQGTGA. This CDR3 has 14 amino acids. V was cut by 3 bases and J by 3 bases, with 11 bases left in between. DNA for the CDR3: TGTGCCAGCAGCTTCAACTCTGGGGACACTGAAGCTTTCTTT. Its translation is CASSFNSGDTEAFF.

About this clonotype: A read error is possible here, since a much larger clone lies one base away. This chain's CDR3 is CASSFRTGVMLYEQYF. The CDR3 nucleotides read TGTGCCAGCAGTTTCCGGACAGGGGTTATGTTATACGAGCAGTACTTC. The J gene is TRBJ2-7, the V gene TRBV12-3 or TRBV12-4, with TRBD1 matching 9 bases. This CDR3 has 16 residues. V trimming: 3 bases; J trimming: 4 bases; junction bases outside the gene matches: 10.

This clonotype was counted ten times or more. CDR3 coding DNA: TGTGCCAGCAGCCCAATGGTGAACACTGAAGCTTTCTTT. This gives the protein CASSPMVNTEAFF. The chain links TRBV3-1 to TRBJ1-1; D remains ambiguous. This CDR3 is built from 13 residues. CDR1 LGHDT and CDR2 YNNKEL come from the germline V gene (reference sequence). Trimming shortened V by 4 bases and J by 0 bases, and 6 bases separated the two germline ends.

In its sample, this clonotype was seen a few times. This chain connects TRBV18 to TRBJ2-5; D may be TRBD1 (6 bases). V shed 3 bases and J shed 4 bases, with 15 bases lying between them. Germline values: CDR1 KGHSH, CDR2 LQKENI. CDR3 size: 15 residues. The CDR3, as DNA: TGTGCCAGCTCACCTCAGGGGATCGAGGGAGAGACCCAGTACTTC. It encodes CASSPQGIEGETQYF. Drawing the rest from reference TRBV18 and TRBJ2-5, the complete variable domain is NAGVMQNPRHLVRRRGQEARLRCSPMKGHSHVYWYRQLPEEGLKFMVYLQKENIIDESGMPKERFSAEFPKEGPSILRIQQVVRGDSAAYFCASSPQGIEGETQYFGPGTRLLVL.

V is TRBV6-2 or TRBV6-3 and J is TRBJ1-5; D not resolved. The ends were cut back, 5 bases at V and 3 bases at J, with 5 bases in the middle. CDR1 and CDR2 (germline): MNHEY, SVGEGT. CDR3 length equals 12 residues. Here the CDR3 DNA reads TGTGCCAGCAGTACCTCCAATCAGCCCCAGCATTTT. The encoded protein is CASSTSNQPQHF.

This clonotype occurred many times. The CDR3 region is CASSPGGKLFF. In nucleotides, the CDR3 is TGCGCCAGCAGCCCCGGGGGAAAACTGTTTTTT. The rearrangement links TRBV5-1 to TRBJ1-4; perhaps TRBD1 as D (5 bases). Germline V gene sequence: CDR1 SGHRS, CDR2 YFSETQ. This CDR3 has 11 residues. Trimming removed 4 bases from V and 10 bases from J, with 8 bases in between.

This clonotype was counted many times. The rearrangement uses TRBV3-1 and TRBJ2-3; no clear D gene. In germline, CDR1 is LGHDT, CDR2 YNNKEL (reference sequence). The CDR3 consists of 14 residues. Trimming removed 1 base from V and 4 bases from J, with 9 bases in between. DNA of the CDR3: TGTGCCAGCAGCCAAGCTGCCCCGCCAGATACGCAGTATTTT. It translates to CASSQAAPPDTQYF.

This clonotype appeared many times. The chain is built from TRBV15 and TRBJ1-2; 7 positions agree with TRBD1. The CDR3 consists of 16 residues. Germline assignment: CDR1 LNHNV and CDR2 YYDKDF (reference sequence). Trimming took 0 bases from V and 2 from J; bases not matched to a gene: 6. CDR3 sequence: CATSREGTAKNYGYTF. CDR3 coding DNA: TGTGCCACCAGCAGAGAAGGGACAGCGAAAAACTATGGCTACACCTTC. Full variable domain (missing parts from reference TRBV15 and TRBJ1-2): DAMVIQNPRYQVTQFGKPVTLSCSQTLNHNVMYWYQQKSSQAPKLLFHYYDKDFNNEADTPDNFQSRRPNTSFCFLDIRSPGLGDTAMYLCATSREGTAKNYGYTFGSGTRLTVV.

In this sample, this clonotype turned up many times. The CDR3 here is CASAGGLKDTQYF. The CDR3 DNA reads TGTGCCAGCGCGGGGGGGCTTAAAGATACGCAGTATTTT. This chain uses TRBV11-2 with TRBJ2-3, with 9 positions matching TRBD2. CDR1 and CDR2 (germline): SGHAT, FQNNGV. Unmatched junction bases numbered 5, after V lost 8 bases and J lost 5 bases. The CDR3 loop spans 13 amino acids.

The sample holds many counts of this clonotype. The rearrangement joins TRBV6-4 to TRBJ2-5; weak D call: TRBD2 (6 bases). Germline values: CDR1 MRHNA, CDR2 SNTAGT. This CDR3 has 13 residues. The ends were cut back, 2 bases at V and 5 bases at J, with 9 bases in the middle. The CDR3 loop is CASSDKGRETQYF. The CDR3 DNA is TGTGCCAGCAGTGACAAAGGGAGGGAGACCCAGTACTTC.

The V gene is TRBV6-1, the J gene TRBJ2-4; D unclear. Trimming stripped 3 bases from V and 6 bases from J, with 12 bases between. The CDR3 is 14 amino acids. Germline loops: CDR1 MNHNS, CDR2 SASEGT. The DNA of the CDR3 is TGTGCCAGCAGTGAGACCCATCTAGGAAACATTCAGTACTTC. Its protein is CASSETHLGNIQYF.

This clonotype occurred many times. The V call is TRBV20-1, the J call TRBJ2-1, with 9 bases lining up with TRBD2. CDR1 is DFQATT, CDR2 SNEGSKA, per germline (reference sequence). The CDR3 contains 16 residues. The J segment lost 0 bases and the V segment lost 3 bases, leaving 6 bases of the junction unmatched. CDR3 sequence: CSASSSGASSYNEQFF. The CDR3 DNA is TGCAGTGCTAGCTCTAGCGGGGCTAGCTCCTACAATGAGCAGTTCTTC.

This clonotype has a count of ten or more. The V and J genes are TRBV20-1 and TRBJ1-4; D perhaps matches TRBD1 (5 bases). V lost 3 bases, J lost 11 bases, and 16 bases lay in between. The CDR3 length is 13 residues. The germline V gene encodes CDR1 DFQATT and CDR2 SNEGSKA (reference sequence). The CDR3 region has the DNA TGCAGTGCTAGTCTCCAGGGTACGAAGAAACTGTTTTTT. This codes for CSASLQGTKKLFF.

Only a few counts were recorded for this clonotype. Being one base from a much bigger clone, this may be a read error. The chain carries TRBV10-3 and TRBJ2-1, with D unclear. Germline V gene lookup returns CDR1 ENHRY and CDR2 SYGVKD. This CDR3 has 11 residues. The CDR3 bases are TGTACCATCAGTGAGTTCTCAGAGCAGTTCTTC. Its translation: CTISEFSEQFF.

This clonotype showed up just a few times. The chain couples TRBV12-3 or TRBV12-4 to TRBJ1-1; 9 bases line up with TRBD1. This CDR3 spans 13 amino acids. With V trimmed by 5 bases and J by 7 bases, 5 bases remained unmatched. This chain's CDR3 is CASSAPTGGEAFF. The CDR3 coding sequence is TGTGCCAGCAGTGCGCCGACAGGGGGTGAAGCTTTCTTT.